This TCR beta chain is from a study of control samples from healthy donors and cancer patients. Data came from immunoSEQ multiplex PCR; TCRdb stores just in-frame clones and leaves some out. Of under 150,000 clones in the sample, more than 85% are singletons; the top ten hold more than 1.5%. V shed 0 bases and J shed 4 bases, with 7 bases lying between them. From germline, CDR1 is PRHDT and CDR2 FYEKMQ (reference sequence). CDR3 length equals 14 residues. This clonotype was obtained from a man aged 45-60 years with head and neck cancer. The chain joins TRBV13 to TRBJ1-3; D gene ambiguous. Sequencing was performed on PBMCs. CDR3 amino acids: CASSLGRGGNTIYF. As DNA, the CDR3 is TGTGCCAGCAGCTTAGGGCGTGGCGGAAACACCATATATTTT.